This T cell receptor (beta chain) was found in a study of blood T cell repertoires in COVID-19 (dated by TCRdb to 2019 to 2021). About the full investigation: The collaborator samples originated in the United States, Italy and Spain and spanned the acute and convalescent phases of COVID-19. The prospective study material was composed of cDNA or gDNA derived from T cells, B-cell-depleted T cells, or PBMCs. Subjects who had been exposed to COVID-19, were actively infected with it, or had recovered from it provided the deeply sampled blood TCRbeta repertoires that made up the dataset. A freely available public database, intended as a resource for researchers studying the immune response to SARS-CoV-2, is where the repertoires were released. The samples were drawn from two sources: the first 160 participants of the ongoing ImmuneRACE study, and 1,254 subjects contributed by 6 global collaborators. Nearly every sample came with metadata listing a de-identified subject ID, COVID-19 status, age in years and sex. Where available, HLA class I and class II types were obtained from metadata supplied by the sample provider rather than from assay-based typing.

Collaborating institutions collected whole blood in K2EDTA tubes following their own protocols. For TCRbeta analysis, collaborators shipped samples in one of three forms: frozen whole blood, isolated PBMCs, or DNA extracted from either of those sample types. With respect to this clone: Its antigen is still unknown. There are no base qualities to consult, and no much larger clone falls within one base.

V lost 7 bases and J lost 6 bases; the stretch between them is 10 bases long. From cysteine to phenylalanine, the CDR3 is 13 amino acids long. The only DNA kept is the CDR3, 39 bases in frame from the first base. General findings and caveats noted by the study authors: Clinical and demographic metadata were provided uncurated, with the amount varying by source and participant.

TCRbeta CDR3 regions were amplified from genomic DNA using the immunoSEQ Assay, a bias-controlled multiplex PCR. For the original study's pipeline: The number of nucleated cells in each sample was estimated from the amplification of reference gene primers within the assay. Sequence reads were collapsed and filtered to measure the absolute abundance of every unique TCRbeta CDR3 rearrangement. Productive Simpson clonality was computed per sample as the square root of Simpson's diversity index over productive rearrangements. TCRdb retrieved this table from immuneACCESS and kept in-frame rearrangements only. Not all clones are present; in checked studies, unresolved V genes account for under half, and no reason is known for the remainder. The V and J calls and the clone size are those of that table, but D and trimming were determined from the DNA. In all, the sample holds 20,000 to 25,000 clones, and nearly 75% of those were seen once. The top ten constitute 15% to 20% of the sample.

The chain employs TRBV12-3 or TRBV12-4 and TRBJ1-6; possibly the D gene is TRBD1, per 6 matching bases. This receptor was identified in a human donor in a cohort sampled during active or convalescent COVID-19. The sample was peripheral blood. The CDR3 here reads CASKRGANSPLHF. The sequence in DNA is TGTGCCAGCAAGCGGGGGGCTAATTCACCCCTCCACTTT.